The next 21 T cell receptor beta chains were all read from a single sample in a study of CD8 T cells in Susac syndrome. After extraction with the RNeasy kit, about 0.5 to 1 ug of the RNA was reverse transcribed using random hexamers. TCRdb reprocessed the immunoSEQ multiplex PCR reads via MiXCR and lists one record per CDR3 protein. This repertoire shows approximately 230,000 distinct CDR3 sequences, around 93% found once; its top ten account for about 0.07%. The sequenced sample was CD4+ T cells from PBMCs. These receptors originate from a human donor with multiple sclerosis.

This clonotype is a singleton in its sample. The gene calls are TRBV5-4 and TRBJ2-7, with 7 bases matching TRBD1. V gave up 2 bases and J gave up 6 bases; unmatched junction bases: 2. Germline CDR1 and CDR2: SGHNT and YYREEE (reference sequence). The CDR3 runs to 12 residues. The DNA for the CDR3 is TGTGCCAGCAGCTTCCGACAGGGCGAGCAGTACTTC. It codes for CASSFRQGEQYF.

The J gene is TRBJ2-5, the V gene TRBV4-1, with 7 bases matching TRBD2. This CDR3 contains 14 residues. The germline V gene encodes CDR1 MGHRA and CDR2 YSYEKL. Germline trimming cut 1 base from V and 7 bases from J; bases unmatched to any gene: 6. DNA for the CDR3: TGCGCCAGCAGCCAAGGGGAGGGGAGAGGGACCCAGTACTTC. Protein: CASSQGEGRGTQYF.

The chain couples TRBV11-1 to TRBJ2-3; possible D gene TRBD2, 5 bases. The length of the CDR3 is 11 residues. V gave up 5 bases and J gave up 9 bases, with 9 bases separating them. Germline V gene sequence: CDR1 SGHAT, CDR2 FQDESV (reference sequence). The CDR3 protein is CASSRGVTQYF. Here the CDR3 DNA reads TGTGCCAGCAGCCGGGGTGTAACGCAGTATTTT.

The rearrangement links TRBV10-3 to TRBJ1-2; D is uncertain. The V end was cut by 0 bases, the J end by 3 bases, with 8 bases between. This CDR3 contains 14 residues. Germline loops: CDR1 ENHRY, CDR2 SYGVKD. CDR3 loop: CAISESVRDYGYTF. CDR3 coding DNA: TGTGCCATCAGTGAGTCGGTAAGGGACTATGGCTACACCTTC.

The chain combines TRBV6-5 with TRBJ1-5; possible D gene TRBD1, 5 bases. The germline V gene encodes CDR1 MNHEY and CDR2 SVGAGI. CDR3 length: 15 residues. V lost 6 bases and J lost 1, with 13 bases in between. CDR3 loop: CASSPFRDSNQPQHF. The CDR3 region has the DNA TGTGCCAGCAGCCCTTTCAGGGACAGCAATCAGCCCCAGCATTTT.

The chain couples TRBV29-1 to TRBJ1-5, with D possibly matching TRBD1 (6 bases). V lost 4 bases and J 2 bases, leaving 12 bases between the germline ends. Germline V gene lookup returns CDR1 SQVTM and CDR2 ANQGSEA. The length of the CDR3 is 14 residues. The CDR3 reads CSVAGPGGNQPQHF. The DNA for the CDR3 is TGCAGCGTTGCCGGACCAGGGGGCAATCAGCCCCAGCATTTT.

The V gene is TRBV9, the J gene TRBJ2-3, with D unclear. V lost 6 bases, J lost 4 bases, and 15 bases lay in between. Germline V gene lookup returns CDR1 SGDLS and CDR2 YYNGEE. The CDR3 is 14 residues long. The CDR3 reads CASTEDHRPDTQYF. In DNA form, the CDR3 reads TGTGCCAGCACCGAGGATCACAGACCAGATACGCAGTATTTT.

The chain employs TRBV4-2 and TRBJ2-3, with TRBD2 as a possible D gene (6 bases). Germline CDR1 is LGHNA and CDR2 is YNFKEQ. V was pared by 2 bases and J by 2 bases, with 14 bases between. There are 16 residues in the CDR3. CDR3 region: CASSQRPVADTDTQYF. The CDR3 nucleotides are TGTGCCAGCAGCCAACGTCCAGTAGCGGACACAGATACGCAGTATTTT.

The gene calls are TRBV30 and TRBJ1-5, with no clear D. CDR3 length equals 14 residues. Trimming left V 1 base short and J 0 bases short, with 7 bases between. In germline, CDR1 is GTSNPN, CDR2 SVGIG (reference sequence). The CDR3 loop reads CAWSEGNSNQPQHF. The CDR3 nucleotides are TGTGCCTGGAGTGAGGGAAATAGCAATCAGCCCCAGCATTTT.

The chain has TRBV20-1 and TRBJ1-1; no reliable D call. The germline CDR1 and CDR2 sequences are DFQATT and SNEGSKA (reference sequence). This CDR3 region has 12 residues. Trimming removed 4 bases at V and 1 base at J, with 7 bases between. CDR3 protein: CSAKRRNTEAFF. In nucleotides, the CDR3 is TGCAGTGCTAAGCGACGGAACACTGAAGCTTTCTTT.

The CDR3 protein is CASSPDRPGLALNTQYF. CDR3 DNA sequence: TGCGCCAGCAGCCCAGATAGACCGGGACTTGCCTTGAATACGCAGTATTTT. The chain uses TRBV5-1 and TRBJ2-3; D is possibly TRBD2 (6 bases). Germline V lookup: CDR1 SGHRS, CDR2 YFSETQ. This CDR3 has 17 residues. The V gene lost 4 bases and the J gene lost 7 bases, with 25 bases spanning the gap.

The rearrangement links TRBV6-1 to TRBJ1-5, with D unclear. This CDR3 contains 14 residues. Germline V CDR1 and CDR2: MNHNS, SASEGT. Trimming shortened V by 5 bases and J by 0 bases, and 8 bases separated the two germline ends. The CDR3: CASSSTFSNQPQHF. The CDR3 region has the DNA TGTGCCAGCAGTAGCACCTTTAGCAATCAGCCCCAGCATTTT.

The chain employs TRBV7-9 and TRBJ1-5; D not resolved. The germline V and J ends were trimmed by 3 bases and 2 bases, with 8 bases remaining between them. Germline loops: CDR1 SEHNR, CDR2 FQNEAQ (reference sequence). CDR3 size: 14 residues. Written as DNA, the CDR3 is TGTGCCAGCAGCTTCGAGGCCGGCAATCAGCCCCAGCATTTT. Translation: CASSFEAGNQPQHF.

The chain uses TRBV9 and TRBJ2-7, with 8 bases identical to TRBD2. Germline V CDR1 and CDR2: SGDLS, YYNGEE. V was clipped by 4 bases and J by 4 bases; unmatched bases: 10. CDR3 length: 15 amino acids. CDR3 amino acids: CASSPGGVSWYEQYF. For the CDR3, the DNA is TGTGCCAGCAGCCCCGGGGGGGTGAGCTGGTACGAGCAGTACTTC.

The chain couples TRBV2 to TRBJ1-2; D is uncertain. Trimming removed 3 bases at V and 2 bases at J, with 4 bases between. CDR3 length: 12 residues. Per germline, CDR1 SNHLY and CDR2 FYNNEI. CDR3 DNA sequence: TGTGCCAGCAGTGAGGGAAACTATGGCTACACCTTC. As protein: CASSEGNYGYTF.

The CDR3 protein is CASSLGPREEAFF. In nucleotides, the CDR3 is TGTGCCAGCAGCTTAGGTCCCCGTGAAGAAGCTTTCTTT. The chain employs TRBV7-9 and TRBJ1-1; no firm D call. V gave up 1 base and J gave up 8 bases, with 11 bases separating them. CDR1 and CDR2 from the germline V gene are SEHNR and FQNEAQ (reference sequence). The CDR3 runs to 13 residues.

To note about this clonotype: At one end, the junction sequence differs from germline, possibly due to a read error. V and J are TRBV18 and TRBJ1-6; 7 positions agree with TRBD1. CDR3 size: 17 residues. The germline V gene has CDR1 KGHSH and CDR2 LQKENI. CDR3 protein: CSSSPYQGGPRNSPLHF. The CDR3 DNA reads TGTTCCAGCTCACCTTACCAGGGGGGGCCTCGGAATTCACCCCTCCACTTT.

The chain employs TRBV3-1 and TRBJ2-7; TRBD2 agrees at 9 bases. Germline V lookup: CDR1 LGHDT, CDR2 YNNKEL (reference sequence). After removal of 4 bases from V and 6 bases from J, the junction contained 4 bases not matched to a gene. The CDR3 runs 13 residues. CDR3 region: CASSLGLALEQYV. The CDR3, as DNA: TGTGCCAGCAGCCTCGGACTAGCGCTCGAGCAGTACGTC.

This chain uses TRBV6-1 with TRBJ1-6; the D is unclear. This CDR3 spans 12 amino acids. Trimming took off 3 bases at V and 7 bases at J, with 4 bases between the two ends. Per the germline V gene, CDR1 is MNHNS and CDR2 is SASEGT. The CDR3 DNA sequence: TGTGCCAGCAGTGAGAGGAATTCACCCCTCCACTTT. Amino acid sequence: CASSERNSPLHF.

This rearrangement joins TRBV19 to TRBJ2-4, with unresolved D. V was cut by 3 bases and J by 5 bases, with 8 bases left in between. CDR1 LNHDA and CDR2 SQIVND come from the germline V gene (reference sequence). The CDR3 has 13 residues. This chain's CDR3 is CASSMTTQNIQYF. The CDR3 DNA follows: TGTGCCAGTAGTATGACAACTCAAAACATTCAGTACTTC.

CDR3 coding DNA: TGTGCCAGCAGCTTGGATGGAGGGCGGGAGGTATACGAGCAGTACGTC. Protein sequence: CASSLDGGREVYEQYV. The chain employs TRBV5-5 and TRBJ2-7; 8 nucleotides line up with TRBD2. The CDR3 is made up of 16 amino acids. The V segment lost 0 bases and the J segment 4 bases; nucleotides outside the gene matches: 9. Germline CDR1 SGHKS, CDR2 YYEKEE (reference sequence).